This TCR beta chain emerged from a study of post-analysis software for immune sequencing data. Overall study results and limits: Patients showed TRBV5-6, TRBV5-1 and TRBV20-1 among four to six TRBV segments more frequent than in controls.

To note about this clonotype: Its specificity is not known.

V lost 3 bases and J lost 3, with 9 bases in between. This CDR3 contains 13 residues. Germline CDR1 SQVTM, CDR2 ANQGSEA. Incorporated into the TCR beta cDNA libraries were unique molecular identifiers, which served to reduce PCR and sequencing biases. T cells, about 0.85 to 11 million of them, yielded around 460,000 cDNA molecules. TCRdb independently ran MiXCR on the PCR reads; one entry per CDR3 protein. The sample yields some 890,000 distinct CDR3 sequences, about 50% seen once. Sequenced material: blood. The TCR originated in a girl aged 5-17 years with multiple sclerosis. This chain joins TRBV29-1 and TRBJ2-1; D uncertain. CDR3 sequence (DNA): TGCAGCGTTGAGGGTCGGCTCTACAATGAGCAGTTCTTC. Translating it yields CSVEGRLYNEQFF.